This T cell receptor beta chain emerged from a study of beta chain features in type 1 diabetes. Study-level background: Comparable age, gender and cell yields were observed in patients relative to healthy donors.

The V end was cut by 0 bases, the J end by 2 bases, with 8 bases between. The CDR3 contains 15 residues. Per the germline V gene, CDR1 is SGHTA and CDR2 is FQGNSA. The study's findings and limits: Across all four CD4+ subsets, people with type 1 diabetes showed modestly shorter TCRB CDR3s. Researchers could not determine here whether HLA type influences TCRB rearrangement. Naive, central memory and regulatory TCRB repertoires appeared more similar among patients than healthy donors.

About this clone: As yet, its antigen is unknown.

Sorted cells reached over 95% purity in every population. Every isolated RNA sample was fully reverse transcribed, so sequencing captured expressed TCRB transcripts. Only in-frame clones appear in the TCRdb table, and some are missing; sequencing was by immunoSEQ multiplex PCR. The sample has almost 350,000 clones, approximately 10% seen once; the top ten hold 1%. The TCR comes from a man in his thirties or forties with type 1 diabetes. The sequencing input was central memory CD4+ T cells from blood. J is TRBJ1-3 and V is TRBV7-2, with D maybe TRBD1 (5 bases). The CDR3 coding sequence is TGTGCCAGCAGCTTAGCAGGGGTCACTGGAAACACCATATATTTT. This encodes CASSLAGVTGNTIYF.